These T cell receptor beta chains were read from a single sample in a study of blood T cell repertoires in COVID-19. Some clones are missing from TCRdb's copy, which holds only in-frame ones; the method was immunoSEQ multiplex PCR. The data hold approximately 130,000 clones, with around nine tenths observed a single time. Sequencing was carried out using peripheral blood. These TCRs come from a human donor in a cohort sampled during active COVID-19. Each CDR3 is given with its conserved first and last residue. D genes are given only for firm matches. Only part of the rows carry a size: once, few, many, or a class if the clone is expanded.

TRBV7-9	TRBJ2-7	TRBD2	.	TGTGCCAGCAGCTTGGGACCTAGCGGGGTCTACGAGCAGTACTTC	CASSLGPSGVYEQYF
TRBV5-1	TRBJ2-4	TRBD1	once	TGCGCCAGCAGCTTGACCACCACCAGGGACAGGGGACGGACGCTAGCCAAAAACATTCAGTACTTC	CASSLTTTRDRGRTLAKNIQYF
TRBV7-8	TRBJ2-5	TRBD2	.	TGTGCCAGCAGCTTATACGAGGGGGGACTAGGGGGAGAGACCCAGTACTTC	CASSLYEGGLGGETQYF
TRBV6-5	TRBJ1-1	.	.	TGTGCCAGCAGTTACCAGGAGGGGTTTAACACTGAAGCTTTCTTT	CASSYQEGFNTEAFF
TRBV15	TRBJ2-1	.	.	TGTGCCACCAGCAGAGGGAATAGTCTCTGGGCTGAAACTTACAATGAGCAGTTCTTC	CATSRGNSLWAETYNEQFF
TRBV27	TRBJ1-1	.	once	TGTGCCAGCAGATCACAGGGATTAAACACTGAAGCTTTCTTT	CASRSQGLNTEAFF
TRBV6-2/TRBV6-3	TRBJ1-6	TRBD1	few	TGTGCCAGCAGTCGTCCGGGACAGAGATATAATTCACCCCTCCACTTT	CASSRPGQRYNSPLHF
TRBV11-2	TRBJ1-6	TRBD1	.	TGTGCCAGCAGCTCCAGGACAGGGGGAACTTCACCCCTCCACTTT	CASSSRTGGTSPLHF
TRBV18	TRBJ2-5	.	.	TGTGCCAGCTCTACCGGCGGCTCGCAAGAGACCCAGTACTTC	CASSTGGSQETQYF
TRBV4-1	TRBJ2-5	TRBD2	.	TGCGCCAGCAGCCAAGCCCCGGGCGGGGGGGCGCGGGAGACCCAGTACTTC	CASSQAPGGGARETQYF
TRBV28	TRBJ2-3	.	.	TGTGCCAGCAGTTTGGGTAGCGAAACAGATACGCAGTATTTT	CASSLGSETDTQYF
TRBV5-1	TRBJ2-7	TRBD1	.	TGCGCCAGCAGCTTGCCCAGTGACAGGGGGGAATACGAGCAGTACTTC	CASSLPSDRGEYEQYF
TRBV5-4	TRBJ1-4	.	.	TGTGCCAGCAGCTCAGGACTGATCCTCGGAAATGAAAAACTGTTTTTT	CASSSGLILGNEKLFF
TRBV5-1	TRBJ2-2	TRBD1	.	TGCGCCAGCAGCTTGGTACCGGTGACAGGGGGCACCGGGGAGCTGTTTTTT	CASSLVPVTGGTGELFF
TRBV13	TRBJ2-3	.	.	TGTGCCAGCAGCTCCGGGAACAGCGATACGCAGTATTTT	CASSSGNSDTQYF
TRBV3-1/TRBV3-2	TRBJ1-3	TRBD1	.	TGTGCCAGCAGCCAAGTTACAGGGGGCGCGTATGGAAACACCATATATTTT	CASSQVTGGAYGNTIYF
TRBV4-1	TRBJ2-3	.	.	TGCGCCAGCAGCCAAGATAGAGGCACAGATACGCAGTATTTT	CASSQDRGTDTQYF
TRBV10-3	TRBJ2-1	TRBD2	.	TGTGCCATCACCCCAGGACTAGCGGGAGCTAATGAGCAGTTCTTC	CAITPGLAGANEQFF
TRBV21-1	TRBJ1-5	.	.	TGTGCCAGCAGCAACGTACAGGGGGCGGGTCAGCCCCAGCATTTT	CASSNVQGAGQPQHF
TRBV18	TRBJ2-2	.	.	TGTGCCAGCTCACCAGCTGGGACTAACACCGGGGAGCTGTTTTTT	CASSPAGTNTGELFF
TRBV12-5	TRBJ1-5	.	once	TGTGCTAGTGGTTCTAATCAGCCCCAGCATTTT	CASGSNQPQHF
TRBV28	TRBJ1-2	TRBD1	.	TGTGCCAGCAGTAGCCTGGGACAGGGGAAGGGTGGCTACACCTTC	CASSSLGQGKGGYTF
TRBV2	TRBJ1-1	.	.	TGTGCCAGCAGCAAAAACCCGCTAAACACTGAAGCTTTCTTT	CASSKNPLNTEAFF
TRBV7-2	TRBJ1-3	.	.	TGTGCCAGCAGCTCAGATCCTGGAAACACCATATATTTT	CASSSDPGNTIYF
TRBV29-1	TRBJ2-7	.	.	TGCAGCGTTTCCGAGGACATATTAGCCTACGAGCAGTACTTC	CSVSEDILAYEQYF
TRBV11-3	TRBJ2-1	TRBD1	once	TGTGCCAGCAGCCGGGGACAGGGGGGATTCGATGAGCAGTTCTTC	CASSRGQGGFDEQFF
TRBV4-2	TRBJ2-3	.	.	TGTGCCAGCAGCCGAGGACACCAGAGCACAGATACGCAGTATTTT	CASSRGHQSTDTQYF
TRBV5-1	TRBJ2-3	TRBD2	.	TGCGCCAGCAGCTTAGGGACTAGCGGGAGGGCCCTGGGTACGCAGTATTTT	CASSLGTSGRALGTQYF
TRBV3-1/TRBV3-2	TRBJ2-7	TRBD2	.	TGTGCCAGCAGCCCCAGACTAGCGGGCTCGAGCTCCTACGAGCAGTACTTC	CASSPRLAGSSSYEQYF
TRBV20-1	TRBJ1-2	TRBD1	.	TGCAGTGCTAATGATCAGGGGGGAGCTAACTATGGCTACACCTTC	CSANDQGGANYGYTF
TRBV5-1	TRBJ2-1	.	.	TGCGCCAGCAGCTCGGGGGACCATACCAATGAGCAGTTCTTC	CASSSGDHTNEQFF
TRBV5-1	TRBJ1-1	.	.	TGCGCCAGCAGCTTGACACCCACCGTGAACACTGAAGCTTTCTTT	CASSLTPTVNTEAFF
TRBV6-4	TRBJ2-6	TRBD2	.	TGTGCCAGCAGTGACGGGGGGGCTGGGGCCAACGTCCTGACTTTC	CASSDGGAGANVLTF
TRBV2	TRBJ2-4	TRBD2	once	TGTGCCAGCAGTAGGGGGACTAGCCGAGCCAAAAACATTCAGTACTTC	CASSRGTSRAKNIQYF
TRBV6-5	TRBJ2-7	TRBD1	.	TGTGCCAGCAGTCCTAGGGGGCAGGGATGGAACGAGCAGTACTTC	CASSPRGQGWNEQYF
TRBV28	TRBJ1-1	TRBD1	.	TGTGCCAGCAGTGTCGACAGGGCGGCCACTGAAGCTTTCTTT	CASSVDRAATEAFF
TRBV7-6	TRBJ2-2	.	.	TGTGCCAGCAGCTTGGAGGGGACCGGACTGACCGGGGAGCTGTTTTTT	CASSLEGTGLTGELFF
TRBV28	TRBJ1-4	.	.	TGTGCCAGCAGGGACTTTGGAAAACTGTTTTTT	CASRDFGKLFF
TRBV4-1	TRBJ2-7	TRBD1	.	TGCGCCAGCAGCCAAGATCGACAGGGCAACTACGAGCAGTACTTC	CASSQDRQGNYEQYF
TRBV9	TRBJ1-6	.	few	TGTGCCAGCAGCCACGGGGGGGGCGCGTCTCCCGGGTTTCGGTCACCCCTCCACTTT	CASSHGGGASPGFRSPLHF